The 30 T cell receptor beta chains below were found in one sample sequenced in a study of blood T cell repertoires in COVID-19. Generated by immunoSEQ multiplex PCR, the TCRdb table keeps only in-frame clones and is missing some. In the table there are about 220,000 clones, roughly 84% of which are singletons. The sample taken for sequencing was peripheral blood. All receptors come from a man in his fifties or sixties with active or convalescent COVID-19.

The chain combines TRBV5-1 with TRBJ2-1; 12 nucleotides line up with TRBD2. From germline, CDR1 is SGHRS and CDR2 YFSETQ. After removal of 6 bases from V and 4 bases from J, the junction contained 5 bases not matched to a gene. The CDR3 runs 15 residues. CDR3 coding DNA: TGCGCCAGCACCCCCCTAGCGGGGGGGTACAATGAGCAGTTCTTC. It translates to CASTPLAGGYNEQFF.

V gene TRBV2 combines with J gene TRBJ1-1, with D maybe TRBD1 (6 bases). Germline V gene data show CDR1 as SNHLY and CDR2 as FYNNEI. This CDR3 has 14 amino acids. With 7 bases removed from V and 5 bases from J, the gap between germline ends came to 17 bases. This CDR3 is CASNPQGRQTEAFF. The CDR3 nucleotides are TGTGCCAGCAACCCACAGGGCCGTCAGACTGAAGCTTTCTTT.

J is TRBJ1-1 and V is TRBV7-9; maybe TRBD1 (6 bases). The CDR3 has 13 residues. CDR1 and CDR2 from the germline V gene are SEHNR and FQNEAQ (reference sequence). V lost 4 bases, J lost 7 bases, and 13 bases lay in between. The CDR3, as DNA: TGTGCCAGCAGCTCAACAGGGTTTGGTGAAGCTTTCTTT. Translating gives CASSSTGFGEAFF.

The genes are TRBV5-8 and TRBJ2-1, with TRBD2 as a possible D gene (5 bases). CDR1 and CDR2 from the germline V gene are SGHTS and YDEGEE. The CDR3 spans 16 residues. The V end was cut by 2 bases, the J end by 0 bases, with 12 bases between. For the CDR3, the DNA is TGTGCCAGCAGCTTACTCATAGCGATCTCCTACAATGAGCAGTTCTTC. This encodes CASSLLIAISYNEQFF.

The V gene is TRBV7-8, the J gene TRBJ2-1; TRBD2 agrees at 9 bases. This CDR3 spans 16 amino acids. The trim removed 2 bases at V and 4 bases at J, leaving 6 bases unmatched. Germline lookup yields CDR1 SGHVS and CDR2 FQNEAQ. Here the CDR3 reads CASSLPGTSLYNEQFF. The CDR3 coding sequence is TGTGCCAGCAGCTTACCCGGGACTAGCCTTTACAATGAGCAGTTCTTC.

This chain links TRBV5-1 with TRBJ2-3, with D unclear. V was shortened by 0 bases and J by 0 bases, with 5 bases between the two germline ends. The CDR3 sequence is 14 residues long. Germline assignment: CDR1 SGHRS and CDR2 YFSETQ. The CDR3 coding sequence is TGCGCCAGCAGCTTGGACAGTAGCACAGATACGCAGTATTTT. It encodes CASSLDSSTDTQYF.

The genes are TRBV5-4 and TRBJ2-5, with 9 bases matching TRBD1. Germline CDR1 reads SGHNT; CDR2 reads YYREEE (reference sequence). The CDR3 extends over 15 amino acids. The J segment lost 3 bases and the V segment lost 4 bases, leaving 7 bases of the junction unmatched. DNA for the CDR3: TGTGCCAGCAGCCCCCGGGACAGGGTGAAAGAGACCCAGTACTTC. Its protein product is CASSPRDRVKETQYF.

This sequence joins TRBV5-1 and TRBJ1-3; D might be TRBD1 (6 bases). The CDR3 length is 18 residues. The germline V gene has CDR1 SGHRS and CDR2 YFSETQ. Trimming stripped 2 bases from V and 1 base from J, with 19 bases between. CDR3 nucleotides: TGCGCCAGCAGCTTAGGACAGCACTGGGGAGAGTCTGGAAACACCATATATTTT. Protein product: CASSLGQHWGESGNTIYF.

Only a few counts were recorded for this clone. CDR3 loop: CATSSLDRGEEKLFF. In nucleotides, the CDR3 is TGTGCCACCAGCAGCCTAGACAGGGGTGAGGAAAAACTGTTTTTT. This chain joins TRBV15 and TRBJ1-4, with 8 bases matching TRBD1. Germline V gene sequence: CDR1 LNHNV, CDR2 YYDKDF (reference sequence). This CDR3 has 15 residues. After removal of 3 bases from V and 8 bases from J, the junction contained 8 bases not matched to a gene.

This CDR3 is CASSQAGGQETQYF. As DNA, the CDR3 is TGTGCCAGCAGCCAAGCAGGGGGCCAGGAGACCCAGTACTTC. The J gene is TRBJ2-5, the V gene TRBV3-1 (or the pseudogene TRBV3-2); 8 nucleotides align to TRBD1. The V and J ends lost 1 base and 5 bases, in that order; junction bases with no gene match: 3. This CDR3 comprises 14 residues. CDR1 is LGHDT, CDR2 YNNKEL, per germline (reference sequence).

This clone was seen a few times. The chain combines TRBV15 with TRBJ2-7; the match to TRBD2 covers 8 bases. Trimming took 5 bases from V and 3 from J; bases not matched to a gene: 12. This CDR3 has 16 amino acids. Germline values: CDR1 LNHNV, CDR2 YYDKDF (reference sequence). The CDR3: CATSPYYSGKNYEQYF. The CDR3 DNA follows: TGTGCCACCAGCCCCTATTATAGCGGGAAGAACTACGAGCAGTACTTC. Combining the CDR3 with reference TRBV15 and TRBJ2-7 gives the whole variable domain DAMVIQNPRYQVTQFGKPVTLSCSQTLNHNVMYWYQQKSSQAPKLLFHYYDKDFNNEADTPDNFQSRRPNTSFCFLDIRSPGLGDTAMYLCATSPYYSGKNYEQYFGPGTRLTVT.

The rearrangement uses TRBV18 and TRBJ1-5; D remains unclear. The CDR3 runs to 13 residues. V lost 3 bases and J 7 bases, leaving 10 bases between the germline ends. Germline V gene data show CDR1 as KGHSH and CDR2 as LQKENI. The CDR3 spells CASSPEVRQPQHF. CDR3 DNA: TGTGCCAGCTCACCGGAGGTGCGGCAGCCCCAGCATTTT.

The V call is TRBV10-3, the J call TRBJ2-6; D not certain. Trimming shortened V by 2 bases and J by 6 bases, and 14 bases separated the two germline ends. This CDR3 comprises 16 residues. The germline V gene has CDR1 ENHRY and CDR2 SYGVKD. The CDR3 protein is CAISEATPAVANVLTF. CDR3 nucleotide sequence: TGTGCCATCAGTGAGGCGACCCCGGCGGTGGCCAACGTCCTGACTTTC.

The table lists this clone with a few counts. This chain links TRBV4-2 with TRBJ1-1; weak D call: TRBD1 (6 bases). This CDR3 region has 13 residues. The ends were cut back, 4 bases at V and 1 base at J, with 7 bases in the middle. The germline gives CDR1 LGHNA, CDR2 YNFKEQ. DNA for the CDR3: TGTGCCAGCAGCCCGACAGGGAACACTGAAGCTTTCTTT. It encodes CASSPTGNTEAFF.

The chain has TRBV7-3 and TRBJ2-2; no firm D call. The ends were cut back, 5 bases at V and 0 bases at J, with 7 bases in the middle. CDR3 length: 14 amino acids. Germline V CDR1 and CDR2: SGHTA, FQGTGA. The CDR3 coding sequence is TGTGCCAGCAGCGCAGGCCCGAACACCGGGGAGCTGTTTTTT. It yields the protein CASSAGPNTGELFF.

The rearrangement links TRBV9 to TRBJ2-2; 14 bases agree with TRBD2. V trimming: 4 bases; J trimming: 8 bases; junction bases outside the gene matches: 7. Germline V gene data show CDR1 as SGDLS and CDR2 as YYNGEE. The CDR3 runs to 16 residues. DNA of the CDR3: TGTGCCAGCAGCCCTCGACTAGCGGGGGGGCTGGGGGAGCTGTTTTTT. Its translation is CASSPRLAGGLGELFF.

CDR3 sequence reads: CASSKARTGGEENYGYTF. In DNA form, the CDR3 reads TGTGCCAGCAGCAAAGCAAGGACAGGGGGCGAAGAAAACTATGGCTACACCTTC. This chain uses TRBV21-1 with TRBJ1-2; the table's D call, TRBD1, has no DNA check behind it. TRBV21-1 is shown as a pseudogene. The CDR3 totals 18 residues.

This chain connects TRBV5-3 to TRBJ2-1; 10 positions match TRBD2. TRBV5-3 is flagged as an ORF with uncertain function. This CDR3 region has 14 residues. V trimming: 5 bases; J trimming: 10 bases; junction bases outside the gene matches: 9. The CDR3 region has the DNA TGTGCCAGAAGTTCTCTAGCGGGAGCGGGGGAGCAGTTCTTC. Protein product: CARSSLAGAGEQFF.

The CDR3 spells CATSFSGRNTGELFF. The CDR3 DNA reads as TGTGCGACCAGTTTTAGCGGGAGAAACACCGGGGAGCTGTTTTTT. The J gene is TRBJ2-2, the V gene TRBV19; 9 positions match TRBD2. There are 15 residues in the CDR3. Germline CDR1 LNHDA, CDR2 SQIVND (reference sequence).

The J gene is TRBJ1-6, the V gene TRBV7-9, with D unresolved. V lost 5 bases, J lost 0 bases, and 14 bases lay in between. This CDR3 is built from 17 residues. Germline V gene lookup returns CDR1 SEHNR and CDR2 FQNEAQ (reference sequence). The CDR3 DNA reads TGTGCCAGCAGCCTTAGTTCGTCGAGCTCCTATAATTCACCCCTCCACTTT. Amino acids: CASSLSSSSSYNSPLHF.

The chain has TRBV9 and TRBJ2-5; 9 positions match TRBD2. Germline V gene data show CDR1 as SGDLS and CDR2 as YYNGEE. V shed 4 bases and J 4 bases; nucleotides not matched to a gene: 5. This CDR3 has 14 residues. CDR3 DNA sequence: TGTGCCAGCAGCCCCGGACTAGCGACAGAGACCCAGTACTTC. It yields the protein CASSPGLATETQYF. Combining the CDR3 with reference TRBV9 and TRBJ2-5 gives the whole variable domain DSGVTQTPKHLITATGQRVTLRCSPRSGDLSVYWYQQSLDQGLQFLIQYYNGEERAKGNILERFSAQQFPDLHSELNLSSLELGDSALYFCASSPGLATETQYFGPGTRLLVL.

Concerning this clone itself: Compared with germline, one end of the junction differs, possibly owing to a read error. This chain links TRBV18 with TRBJ1-5; 9 bases map to TRBD1. The CDR3 loop spans 13 amino acids. CDR1 and CDR2 (germline): KGHSH, LQKENI. The CDR3 spells CASSPTGQGSLKW. CDR3 nucleotide sequence: TGTGCCAGCTCACCAACAGGACAGGGGTCTCTGAAATGG.

This clone has more than one count but fewer than ten. The J gene is TRBJ2-5, the V gene TRBV4-2; perhaps TRBD2 as D (6 bases). Trimming removed 1 base at V and 0 bases at J, with 9 bases between. CDR3 size: 15 residues. Germline V gene lookup returns CDR1 LGHNA and CDR2 YNFKEQ. CDR3: CASSQVEGYQETQYF. The CDR3 nucleotides are TGTGCCAGCAGCCAAGTGGAGGGTTACCAAGAGACCCAGTACTTC.

This sequence joins TRBV9 and TRBJ2-7; D call uncertain. This CDR3 spans 17 amino acids. Germline V gene data show CDR1 as SGDLS and CDR2 as YYNGEE. Trimming took off 4 bases at V and 0 bases at J, with 20 bases between the two ends. DNA for the CDR3: TGTGCCAGCAGCCCCTTGTTAGTCGCGGCCAGCTCCTACGAGCAGTACTTC. Translated, it gives CASSPLLVAASSYEQYF.

In its sample, this clone was seen once. V usage is TRBV5-1 and J usage is TRBJ2-7, with 7 nucleotides matching TRBD1. The trim removed 5 bases at V and 0 bases at J, leaving 5 bases unmatched. The CDR3 is 14 residues long. Looked up from germline, CDR1 is SGHRS and CDR2 is YFSETQ. CDR3: CASSPTGSSYEQYV. The DNA for the CDR3 is TGCGCCAGCAGTCCGACAGGGAGCTCCTACGAGCAGTACGTC.

This chain connects TRBV6-5 to TRBJ1-1, with 8 bases that match TRBD1. The CDR3 extends over 13 amino acids. After removal of 8 bases from V and 1 base from J, the junction contained 3 bases not matched to a gene. Germline V gene lookup returns CDR1 MNHEY and CDR2 SVGAGI. CDR3 region: CASSGQGNTEAFF. The CDR3 DNA is TGTGCCAGCTCCGGACAGGGGAACACTGAAGCTTTCTTT.

The J gene is TRBJ1-5, the V gene TRBV19, with a tentative D call TRBD1 (6 bases). The V gene's germline CDR1 is LNHDA and CDR2 SQIVND (reference sequence). Trimming pared 5 bases from V and 6 bases from J, leaving 11 bases between. The CDR3 contains 13 residues. The CDR3 sequence is CASSLQGAQPQHF. As DNA, the CDR3 is TGTGCCAGTAGTTTACAGGGAGCTCAGCCCCAGCATTTT.

There are a few counts of this clone. V usage is TRBV28 and J usage is TRBJ1-2, with D hard to call. CDR3 length: 14 amino acids. Germline V gene lookup returns CDR1 MDHEN and CDR2 SYDVKM. Between the trimmed V and J ends, which lost 4 bases and 4 bases, there was a span of 13 bases. The CDR3, as DNA: TGTGCCAGCAGTTCCTTGGCGGAGGCCTATGGCTACACCTTC. It is translated as CASSSLAEAYGYTF.

This clone was detected only a few times. For the CDR3, the DNA is TGTGCCAGCAGCCCCGGGACAGGGAGCACTGAAGCTTTCTTT. Its protein is CASSPGTGSTEAFF. The chain carries TRBV7-3 and TRBJ1-1, with 9 bases identical to TRBD1. Per the germline V gene, CDR1 is SGHTA and CDR2 is FQGTGA. The CDR3 consists of 14 residues. J was trimmed by 4 bases and V by 5 bases; bases with no gene match: 5. Variable domain in full (rest from reference TRBV7-3 and TRBJ1-1): GAGVSQTPSNKVTEKGKYVELRCDPISGHTALYWYRQSLGQGPEFLIYFQGTGAADDSGLPNDRFFAVRPEGSVSTLKIQRTERGDSAVYLCASSPGTGSTEAFFGQGTRLTVV.

This sequence joins TRBV5-1 and TRBJ2-3; 9 bases agree with TRBD2. CDR3 length: 16 residues. Germline trimming cut 3 bases from V and 4 bases from J; bases unmatched to any gene: 9. Germline CDR1 and CDR2: SGHRS and YFSETQ. CDR3 loop: CASSSRRRGGPDTQYF. The DNA of the CDR3 is TGCGCCAGCAGCTCTCGACGGCGGGGGGGTCCAGATACGCAGTATTTT.